This T cell receptor beta chain was identified during a study of metastatic and nonmetastatic thyroid tumors. Using MiXCR, TCRdb reanalyzed the PCR reads. The sample yields about 40,000 clones, roughly 12% seen once. At least ten counts were recorded for this clone. Its matching antigen is unknown. Study outcomes and limitations: Benign nodules reportedly had significantly lower TCR beta diversity than malignant thyroid tumors in blood and tumor.

Patients were all untreated before their thyroid surgery. The clonotype originates from a female donor with papillary thyroid cancer or a benign thyroid nodule (not recorded which). Some clones in this sample may be carry-over from other donors' samples. Material for sequencing was blood.

The CDR3 region is CASSETGSGEKLFF. DNA for the CDR3: TGCGCCAGCAGCGAGACAGGGTCTGGGGAAAAACTGTTTTTT. The chain combines TRBV10-2 with TRBJ1-4; 7 bases are shared with TRBD1. V shed 6 bases, J shed 8 bases, and the junction held 9 bases outside the gene matches. There are 14 residues in the CDR3. Germline lookup yields CDR1 WSHSY and CDR2 SAAADI.